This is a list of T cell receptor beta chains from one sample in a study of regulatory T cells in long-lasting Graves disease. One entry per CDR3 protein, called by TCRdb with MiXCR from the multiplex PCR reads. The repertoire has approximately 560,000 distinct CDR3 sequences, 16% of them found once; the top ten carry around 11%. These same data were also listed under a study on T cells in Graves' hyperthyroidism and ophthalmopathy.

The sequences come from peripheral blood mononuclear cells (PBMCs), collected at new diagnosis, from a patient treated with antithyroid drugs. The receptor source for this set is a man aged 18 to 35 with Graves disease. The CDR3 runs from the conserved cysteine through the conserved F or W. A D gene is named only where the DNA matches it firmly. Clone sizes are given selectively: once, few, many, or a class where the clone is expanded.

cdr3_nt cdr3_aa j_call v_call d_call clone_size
TGTGCCAGTAGTATGTGGGGCCTTACGAAGGGAGAGACCCAGTACTTC CASSMWGLTKGETQYF TRBJ2-5 TRBV19 NA NA
TGCGCCAGCAGCCAATCTCACGGGAGGTCGGGCCACGAGCAGTACTTC CASSQSHGRSGHEQYF TRBJ2-7 TRBV4-1 TRBD2 few
TGTGCCAGCAGCTCCCCCACCCTGGCGGGAAGCAAAGATACGCAGTATTTT CASSSPTLAGSKDTQYF TRBJ2-3 TRBV9 NA few
TGCGCCAGCAGCAAACTAGCGCTAAGCTCCTACGAGCAGTACTTC CASSKLALSSYEQYF TRBJ2-7 TRBV5-1 TRBD2 few
TGTGCCAGCAGTTATCTCGGGGGGGGCGGCTATGGCTACACCTTC CASSYLGGGGYGYTF TRBJ1-2 TRBV6-5 NA few
TGTGCCAGCAGTTACCCTGGGACTAGCGGGAGGAATGAGCAGTTCTTC CASSYPGTSGRNEQFF TRBJ2-1 TRBV6-2/TRBV6-3 TRBD2 many
TGTGCCAGCAGTTTTAAGGGTCTTTCGTTCTTATCCACAGATACGCAGTATTTT CASSFKGLSFLSTDTQYF TRBJ2-3 TRBV27 NA many
TGTGCCAGCACCTCTCGAGTACAAGAGACCCAGTACTTC CASTSRVQETQYF TRBJ2-5 TRBV2 NA many
TGTGCCAGCAGCTTGGGCCGAAATAATTCACCCCTCCACTTT CASSLGRNNSPLHF TRBJ1-6 TRBV7-9 NA few
TGTGCCAGCAGCTTCCGAGACAGACGAGTCGGGGAAGAGACCCAGTACTTC CASSFRDRRVGEETQYF TRBJ2-5 TRBV7-2 NA many
TGTGCCAGCAGCCAAGTCGGAACGGACACTGAAGCTTTCTTT CASSQVGTDTEAFF TRBJ1-1 TRBV3-1 NA many
TGCGCCAGCAGCCTCCGGACGGGCAAGAACACTGAAGCTTTCTTT CASSLRTGKNTEAFF TRBJ1-1 TRBV4-1 NA NA
TGTGCCAGCAGAACGACAGGGTGGGATGGCTACACCTTC CASRTTGWDGYTF TRBJ1-2 TRBV6-1 TRBD1 many
TGTGCCAGCAGTGGGCCAGGCTCAAATTCACCCCTCCACTTT CASSGPGSNSPLHF TRBJ1-6 TRBV2 NA NA
TGCGCCAGCAGCTTAGGGGACGGTGATAATGAAAAACTGTTTTTT CASSLGDGDNEKLFF TRBJ1-4 TRBV5-1 NA NA
TGTGCCAGCAGTGAAACAGGGAGGTCTGGGGCCAACGTCCTGACTTTC CASSETGRSGANVLTF TRBJ2-6 TRBV25-1 NA NA
TGTGCCAGCAGGCCGAACCGGGGTACCTACGAGCAGTACTTC CASRPNRGTYEQYF TRBJ2-7 TRBV12-3/TRBV12-4 NA many
TGCGCCAGCAGCTGGGGGACCATGCGAGGGGAAGATACGCAGTATTTT CASSWGTMRGEDTQYF TRBJ2-3 TRBV5-1 NA few
TGTGCCAGCACCACGGGACTAGCGTGGAATGAGCAGTTCTTC CASTTGLAWNEQFF TRBJ2-1 TRBV7-9 TRBD2 NA
TGTGCCAGCTTTGGGGGAACGTCCTACAATGAGCAGTTCTTC CASFGGTSYNEQFF TRBJ2-1 TRBV2 NA many
TGCGCCAGCAGCTCCGACGGGGAGGGATACGAGCAGTACTTC CASSSDGEGYEQYF TRBJ2-7 TRBV5-1 TRBD2 NA
TGTGCCAGCAGCCCCCGGGACATCTCTGGAAACACCATATATTTT CASSPRDISGNTIYF TRBJ1-3 TRBV7-2 NA NA
TGTGCCAGCAGTTTATTTGGGCCAGATTATAGCAATCAGCCCCAGCATTTT CASSLFGPDYSNQPQHF TRBJ1-5 TRBV27 NA NA
TGTGCCAGCAGTCATGACAGCTCCTACGAGCAGTACTTC CASSHDSSYEQYF TRBJ2-7 TRBV7-9 NA many
TGTGCCAGCAGCCTCGCGGACTACGAATTCCCTGAGCAGTTCTTC CASSLADYEFPEQFF TRBJ2-1 TRBV7-9 NA many
TGTGCCAGCGGTCGGTCTAACACTGAAGCTTTCTTT CASGRSNTEAFF TRBJ1-1 TRBV6-1 NA many
TGTGCCAGTAGTGCAGCAGGGCACGGATGGGAGACCCAGTACTTC CASSAAGHGWETQYF TRBJ2-5 TRBV19 NA few
TGTGCCAGCAGTTTTGGCGGGACTAGGGGCTACGAGCAGTACTTC CASSFGGTRGYEQYF TRBJ2-7 TRBV27 TRBD2 many
TGTGCCAGCAGTTTACTCCGCGGGAGGGCCGCGGAGGAGACCCAGTACTTC CASSLLRGRAAEETQYF TRBJ2-5 TRBV11-2 TRBD2 many
TGTGCCACCAGTGACAACTCCGGGACAGGCCTCGGCACAGATACGCAGTATTTT CATSDNSGTGLGTDTQYF TRBJ2-3 TRBV24-1 TRBD1 NA
TGTGCCACCGGTACCGGGACAGCGCTTTCCGAAGGGATGAACACTGAAGCTTTCTTT CATGTGTALSEGMNTEAFF TRBJ1-1 TRBV24-1 TRBD1 many
TGTGCCAGCAGCTTAGGGTGGGAATCGGGGACCCAGTACTTC CASSLGWESGTQYF TRBJ2-5 TRBV7-9 NA NA
TGTGCCAGCAGTGCTGACAGGGTCAGCAATCAGCCCCAGCATTTT CASSADRVSNQPQHF TRBJ1-5 TRBV2 TRBD1 NA
TGCAGCGTTAACAGGGTTCAAGAGACCCAGTACTTC CSVNRVQETQYF TRBJ2-5 TRBV29-1 NA few
TGTGCCACCAGCACCCCGGGGGGGACTGGACGGAATGAGCAGTTCTTC CATSTPGGTGRNEQFF TRBJ2-1 TRBV15 TRBD2 few
TGTGCCAGCCAGGGGAGCGGGAGAAGTAATGAGCAGTTCTTC CASQGSGRSNEQFF TRBJ2-1 TRBV7-2 TRBD2 few
TGTGCCAGCAGCCAAGCCCGGGACTCCTCCTACGAGCAGTACTTC CASSQARDSSYEQYF TRBJ2-7 TRBV3-1 NA many
TGTGCCAGCAGCCAAGCCGCGGCCAGCGGAACCCTAGGGGAGCAGTTCTTC CASSQAAASGTLGEQFF TRBJ2-1 TRBV4-2 NA NA
TGTGCCAGCAGGACAACCCTCCCTAGCGAACAGACCCAGTACTTC CASRTTLPSEQTQYF TRBJ2-5 TRBV7-4 NA NA
TGTGCCAGCAGTGGAGGGCCACCTGAGCAGTTCTTC CASSGGPPEQFF TRBJ2-1 TRBV12-3/TRBV12-4 NA many
TGTGCCAGCAACGAAGTGGCGGGAGGGCCGACAGATACGCAGTATTTT CASNEVAGGPTDTQYF TRBJ2-3 TRBV28 TRBD2 many
TGTGCCAGCAGCAGGGGACAGAGCCTGAACACTGAAGCTTTCTTT CASSRGQSLNTEAFF TRBJ1-1 TRBV13 TRBD1 many
TGCAGTGCTGGCCGCGGGACAGGGAGAACTGAAGCTTTCTTT CSAGRGTGRTEAFF TRBJ1-1 TRBV20-1 TRBD1 many
TGTGCCAGCAGCCTGAGGAGGGCTCCTCCAGGACTTAATCAGCCCCAGCATTTT CASSLRRAPPGLNQPQHF TRBJ1-5 TRBV5-8 NA few
TGTGCCAGCAGCTTACCCCAGACAGGGGGCCGAGAGACCCAGTACTTC CASSLPQTGGRETQYF TRBJ2-5 TRBV7-9 TRBD1 many
TGCAGTGCTAGTGGGACCGGGGAGCTGTTTTTT CSASGTGELFF TRBJ2-2 TRBV20-1 NA few
TGTGCCAGCCCAGGCGAGGCCAAAAACATTCAGTACTTC CASPGEAKNIQYF TRBJ2-4 TRBV6-1 NA few
TGTGCCACCAGCCTAAGTCAGAACACTGAAGCTTTCTTT CATSLSQNTEAFF TRBJ1-1 TRBV15 NA few
TGTGCCAGCAAGATTACCCGGCAGGGGCTTGGCTACACCTTC CASKITRQGLGYTF TRBJ1-2 TRBV6-1 NA NA
TGTGCCAGCAGCTGGCCCTGTACAGGGAGTGATGGCAATCAGCCCCAGCATTTT CASSWPCTGSDGNQPQHF TRBJ1-5 TRBV7-9 NA NA
TGTGCCACCAGCAGTAGTGTTGATGAGGGGATAGACTACAATGAGCAGTTCTTC CATSSSVDEGIDYNEQFF TRBJ2-1 TRBV15 NA NA
TGTGCCAGCAGCCAAGACCCACTCATGCTGTTTTTT CASSQDPLMLFF TRBJ1-4 TRBV14 NA few
TGCAGTTCAGGGTACGAGCAGTACTTC CSSGYEQYF TRBJ2-7 TRBV29-1 NA NA
TGTGCCAGCAAGGAGGCCAATCAGCCCCAGCATTTT CASKEANQPQHF TRBJ1-5 TRBV12-3/TRBV12-4 NA many